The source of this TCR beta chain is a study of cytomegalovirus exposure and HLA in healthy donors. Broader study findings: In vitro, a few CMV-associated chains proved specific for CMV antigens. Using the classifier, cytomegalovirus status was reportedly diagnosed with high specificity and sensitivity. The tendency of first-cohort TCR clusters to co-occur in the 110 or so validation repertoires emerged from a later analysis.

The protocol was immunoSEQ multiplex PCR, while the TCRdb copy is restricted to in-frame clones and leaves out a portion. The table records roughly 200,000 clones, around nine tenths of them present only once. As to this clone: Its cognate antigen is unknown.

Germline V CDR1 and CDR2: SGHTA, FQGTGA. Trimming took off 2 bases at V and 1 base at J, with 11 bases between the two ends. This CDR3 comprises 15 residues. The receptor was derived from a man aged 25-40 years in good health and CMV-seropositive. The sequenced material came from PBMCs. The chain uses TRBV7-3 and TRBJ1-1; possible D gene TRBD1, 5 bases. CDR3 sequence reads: CASSLSPGPNTEAFF. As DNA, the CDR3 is TGTGCCAGCAGCTTATCCCCGGGACCGAACACTGAAGCTTTCTTT.